Listed here are 32 T cell receptor beta chains from one sample, sequenced in a study of shared clonotypes between healthy human individuals. Profiled with immunoSEQ multiplex PCR; TCRdb holds only in-frame clones, not every one. The table includes about a million clones, 60% to 85% detected once. The sample taken for sequencing was memory CD4+ T cells from PBMCs. The subset here: CD45RA-negative fraction. The receptors were sampled from a man in his late teens or twenties in good health. Some clones in this sample may be carry-over from other donors' samples.

The chain carries TRBV9 and TRBJ2-5; 13 bases agree with TRBD2. V lost 0 bases, J lost 2 bases, and 13 bases stayed unmatched. The CDR3 is made up of 20 amino acids. The germline V gene has CDR1 SGDLS and CDR2 YYNGEE. CDR3 sequence: CASSVEDWTSGSWGQETQYF. CDR3 nucleotide sequence: TGTGCCAGCAGCGTAGAGGATTGGACTAGCGGGAGTTGGGGGCAAGAGACCCAGTACTTC.

The V gene is TRBV28, the J gene TRBJ2-7, with 10 nucleotides matching TRBD2. The CDR3 is made up of 15 amino acids. Germline assignment: CDR1 MDHEN and CDR2 SYDVKM. J lost 3 bases, V lost 3 bases, and 5 bases had no gene match. Written as DNA, the CDR3 is TGTGCCAGCAGTTTCTCAGGACTAGCGGTCTACGAGCAGTACTTC. Translated, it gives CASSFSGLAVYEQYF.

The chain recombines TRBV7-2 with TRBJ2-7; D gene unclear. CDR3 length equals 13 residues. V was pared by 1 base and J by 7 bases, with 11 bases between. Germline V CDR1 and CDR2: SGHTA, FQGNSA. CDR3 coding DNA: TGTGCCAGCAGCTTAGGTAACAGTGGGGAGCAGTACTTC. Its protein is CASSLGNSGEQYF.

The rearrangement links TRBV4-1 to TRBJ2-4; 8 bases are shared with TRBD1. The CDR3 spans 18 residues. Germline trimming cut 4 bases from V and 0 bases from J; bases unmatched to any gene: 11. Germline V CDR1 and CDR2: MGHRA, YSYEKL. The CDR3 here is CASSPQGALALAKNIQYF. The CDR3 DNA reads as TGCGCCAGCAGCCCGCAGGGGGCCCTCGCCCTAGCCAAAAACATTCAGTACTTC.

This clone was detected only a few times. The V and J genes are TRBV9 and TRBJ1-3, with 8 bases identical to TRBD1. The germline V gene encodes CDR1 SGDLS and CDR2 YYNGEE. V was clipped by 2 bases and J by 1 base; unmatched bases: 5. The CDR3 extends over 16 amino acids. The CDR3, as DNA: TGTGCCAGCAGCGTGGGACAGGCCTATTCTGGAAACACCATATATTTT. Translation gives CASSVGQAYSGNTIYF.

This chain links TRBV30 with TRBJ2-3; 7 bases are a match to TRBD2. J gave up 3 bases and V 3 bases, and 9 bases lay outside the gene matches. In germline, CDR1 is GTSNPN, CDR2 SVGIG (reference sequence). There are 15 residues in the CDR3. CDR3 sequence reads: CAWSQPGGGTDTQYF. CDR3 DNA: TGTGCCTGGAGCCAACCTGGGGGGGGGACAGATACGCAGTATTTT.

Worth noting for this clone: Other DNA sequences in this sample translate to the same CDR3. This chain joins TRBV28 and TRBJ2-1, with TRBD2 as a possible D gene (5 bases). V lost 3 bases and J 9 bases, leaving 6 bases between the germline ends. CDR1 and CDR2 (germline): MDHEN, SYDVKM. This CDR3 region has 11 residues. In DNA form, the CDR3 reads TGTGCCAGCAGTTTTCGGGGTGAGCAGTTCTTC. Residues: CASSFRGEQFF.

This chain uses TRBV5-1 with TRBJ2-1, with TRBD2 identical over 7 bases. The CDR3 is 16 residues long. J gave up 5 bases and V 4 bases, and 12 bases lay outside the gene matches. The germline V gene encodes CDR1 SGHRS and CDR2 YFSETQ. This chain's CDR3 is CASSQDRLASNNEQFF. CDR3 bases: TGCGCCAGCAGCCAAGATCGACTAGCCTCAAACAATGAGCAGTTCTTC.

In regard to this clone: A far larger clone is just one base off, so this is likely a read error. Other DNA sequences of this sample code for an identical CDR3. The chain joins TRBV30 to TRBJ1-1; D unclear. This CDR3 region has 12 residues. Trimming stripped 2 bases from V and 9 bases from J, with 13 bases between. Per germline, CDR1 GTSNPN and CDR2 SVGIG (reference sequence). CDR3 loop: CAWSLPVSKAFF. CDR3 nucleotides: TGTGCCTGGAGTCTCCCCGTGTCGAAAGCTTTCTTT.

Only a few counts were recorded for this clone. The chain recombines TRBV5-1 with TRBJ2-7, with D tentatively TRBD1 or TRBD2 (5 bases each). Germline V gives CDR1 SGHRS, CDR2 YFSETQ. This CDR3 spans 15 amino acids. With 5 bases removed from V and 1 base from J, the gap between germline ends came to 16 bases. In nucleotides, the CDR3 is TGCGCCAGCAGTATCTCGGGACGGGGATCCTACGAGCAGTACTTC. It translates to CASSISGRGSYEQYF.

The count of this clone is one. The chain recombines TRBV2 with TRBJ1-4; D possibly corresponds to TRBD1 (5 bases). The CDR3 runs 15 residues. Germline CDR1 is SNHLY and CDR2 is FYNNEI. The chain's CDR3 is CATRTTYATNEKLFF. In DNA form, the CDR3 reads TGTGCGACCCGGACAACCTATGCAACTAATGAAAAACTGTTTTTT.

This clone was found a few times. Other nucleotide sequences in the sample specify the same CDR3. V is TRBV7-2 and J is TRBJ2-7; the D is unclear. Germline loops: CDR1 SGHTA, CDR2 FQGNSA. V lost 6 bases, J lost 4 bases, and 7 bases lay in between. The CDR3 is 11 residues long. Written as DNA, the CDR3 is TGTGCCAGCAGTTCTAGGTACGAGCAGTACTTC. Translated: CASSSRYEQYF.

The chain employs TRBV7-3 and TRBJ2-1; D not resolved. The CDR3 consists of 15 residues. CDR1 SGHTA and CDR2 FQGTGA come from the germline V gene. V shed 5 bases and J shed 8 bases, with 19 bases lying between them. The CDR3: CASSLGPLGNYEQFF. The CDR3 coding sequence is TGTGCCAGCAGCCTAGGACCGCTGGGGAATTATGAGCAGTTCTTC.

The chain recombines TRBV25-1 with TRBJ1-4; no clear D gene. Trimming took off 6 bases at V and 3 bases at J, with 8 bases between the two ends. The CDR3 loop spans 13 amino acids. CDR1 and CDR2 from the germline V gene are MGHDK and SYGVNS. CDR3 nucleotides: TGTGCCAGCAGCGGATGGGCTAATGAAAAACTGTTTTTT. This encodes CASSGWANEKLFF.

This rearrangement joins TRBV4-3 to TRBJ2-3; D call uncertain. The CDR3 covers 12 residues. Trimming stripped 4 bases from V and 1 base from J, with 3 bases between. Germline-derived CDR1 and CDR2 are LGHNA and YSLEER. The CDR3 nucleotides are TGCGCCAGCAGCCCGGGCACAGATACGCAGTATTTT. This gives the protein CASSPGTDTQYF.

This clone was found a few times. Since a much larger clone is just one base distant, this may be a read error. This same CDR3 is encoded by further DNA sequences in the sample. The chain is built from TRBV28 and TRBJ1-1; TRBD1 might be the D (5 bases). CDR1 is MDHEN and CDR2 is SYDVKM in the germline V gene. The CDR3 has 13 residues. Trimming removed 4 bases at V and 2 bases at J, with 8 bases between. CDR3 bases: TGTGCCAGCAGTTGGGGGGGAAACACTGAAGCTTTCTTT. It is translated as CASSWGGNTEAFF. The full variable domain, rest sourced from reference TRBV28 and TRBJ1-1, is DVKVTQSSRYLVKRTGEKVFLECVQDMDHENMFWYRQDPGLGLRLIYFSYDVKMKEKGDIPEGYSVSREKKERFSLILESASTNQTSMYLCASSWGGNTEAFFGQGTRLTVV.

This chain connects TRBV28 to TRBJ1-1; 9 bases align to TRBD1. V lost 6 bases to trimming and J lost 13 bases; unmatched junction nucleotides: 9. The CDR3 runs 12 residues. Germline V gene data show CDR1 as MDHEN and CDR2 as SYDVKM. Here the CDR3 DNA reads TGTGCCAGCAGGCCTCCGGGACAGGGAGTTTTCTTT. Translating gives CASRPPGQGVFF.

The chain links TRBV7-9 to TRBJ2-3, with TRBD1 identical over 12 bases. V gave up 5 bases and J gave up 2 bases; unmatched junction bases: 2. Germline CDR1 reads SEHNR; CDR2 reads FQNEAQ (reference sequence). This CDR3 has 15 amino acids. CDR3 protein: CASSRDRGPTDTQYF. CDR3 nucleotides: TGTGCCAGCAGCCGGGACAGGGGGCCCACAGATACGCAGTATTTT.

The V gene is TRBV11-1, the J gene TRBJ2-1, with D possibly being TRBD1 (6 bases). The CDR3 has 14 amino acids. From germline, CDR1 is SGHAT and CDR2 FQDESV (reference sequence). Trimming took 5 bases from V and 5 from J, leaving 13 bases between them. CDR3 loop: CASSAGTPNNEQFF. The CDR3 DNA follows: TGTGCCAGCAGCGCAGGGACACCGAACAATGAGCAGTTCTTC.

CDR3: CASSDPRLGVLGTDTQYF. The CDR3 bases are TGTGCCAGCAGCGACCCGAGATTGGGGGTCTTGGGCACAGATACGCAGTATTTT. The rearrangement uses TRBV7-8 and TRBJ2-3; D assignment may be TRBD1 or TRBD2 (5 bases each). The germline gives CDR1 SGHVS, CDR2 FQNEAQ. This CDR3 is 18 amino acids long. V lost 5 bases and J lost 1, with 22 bases in between.

In its sample, this clone was seen many times. This chain uses TRBV23-1 with TRBJ2-7; TRBD2 might be the D (6 bases). TRBV23-1 is labeled an ORF, and its function is uncertain. The V gene lost 6 bases and the J gene lost 2 bases, with 20 bases spanning the gap. CDR3 length: 16 amino acids. CDR3 in DNA: TGCGCCAGCAGCCAAAGGGGAACAGGAGGGGCCTACGAGCAGTACTTC. It encodes CASSQRGTGGAYEQYF.

In its sample, this clone was seen a few times. The chain is built from TRBV6-1 and TRBJ2-1, with 14 positions matching TRBD2. The J segment lost 6 bases and the V segment lost 2 bases, leaving 12 bases of the junction unmatched. This CDR3 is built from 19 residues. Germline loops: CDR1 MNHNS, CDR2 SASEGT. CDR3 residues: CASSEFSLGLAGEINEQFF. In nucleotides, the CDR3 is TGTGCCAGCAGTGAATTTTCACTGGGACTAGCGGGAGAAATCAATGAGCAGTTCTTC.

V is TRBV18 and J is TRBJ1-2; 7 bases match TRBD1. Germline values: CDR1 KGHSH, CDR2 LQKENI. This CDR3 has 14 residues. Unmatched junction bases numbered 8, after V lost 2 bases and J lost 8 bases. The CDR3 nucleotides are TGTGCCAGCTCACCATCAACAGGGGCGGAAGGCTACACCTTC. Protein sequence: CASSPSTGAEGYTF. The variable domain in full, with the rest retrieved from reference TRBV18 and TRBJ1-2, is NAGVMQNPRHLVRRRGQEARLRCSPMKGHSHVYWYRQLPEEGLKFMVYLQKENIIDESGMPKERFSAEFPKEGPSILRIQQVVRGDSAAYFCASSPSTGAEGYTFGSGTRLTVV.

This chain connects TRBV5-1 to TRBJ2-5; D ambiguous. V dropped 0 bases and J dropped 5 bases, with 14 bases sitting between them. The CDR3 runs 15 residues. Germline assignment: CDR1 SGHRS and CDR2 YFSETQ. CDR3 protein: CASSLESGWWETQYF. As DNA, the CDR3 is TGCGCCAGCAGCTTGGAGTCAGGATGGTGGGAGACCCAGTACTTC. Full variable domain (outside the CDR3, taken from reference TRBV5-1 and TRBJ2-5): KAGVTQTPRYLIKTRGQQVTLSCSPISGHRSVSWYQQTPGQGLQFLFEYFSETQRNKGNFPGRFSGRQFSNSRSEMNVSTLELGDSALYLCASSLESGWWETQYFGPGTRLLVL.

The CDR3 DNA follows: TGTGCCAGCAGCTACCCCTGCGACGAGCAGTACTTC. Protein product: CASSYPCDEQYF. The chain couples TRBV7-4 to TRBJ2-7, with D unclear. The V gene's germline CDR1 is SGHVT and CDR2 SQSDAQ. The V end was cut by 4 bases, the J end by 5 bases, with 9 bases between. This CDR3 spans 12 amino acids. The full variable domain, its missing parts supplied by reference TRBV7-4 and TRBJ2-7, is GAGVSQSPRYKVAKRGRDVALRCDSISGHVTLYWYRQTLGQGSEVLTYSQSDAQRDKSGRPSGRFSAERPERSVSTLKIQRTEQGDSAVYLCASSYPCDEQYFGPGTRLTVT.

This clone was observed a few times. V usage is TRBV29-1 and J usage is TRBJ2-1; D tentatively fits TRBD1 or TRBD2 (5 bases each). Trimming cost V 7 bases and J 5 bases, with 18 bases left between them. The CDR3 is 14 residues long. Germline loops: CDR1 SQVTM, CDR2 ANQGSEA. The CDR3 loop is CSAGRNGDDNEQFF. The CDR3 DNA reads TGCAGCGCGGGGAGAAACGGGGACGACAATGAGCAGTTCTTC.

This clone was recorded a few times. The genes are TRBV10-2 and TRBJ2-1; 9 bases agree with TRBD2. The CDR3 covers 17 residues. With 3 bases clipped from V and 5 bases from J, the junction kept 11 bases outside the gene matches. Germline V gives CDR1 WSHSY, CDR2 SAAADI. This chain's CDR3 is CASSETRSGSGHNEQFF. CDR3 nucleotides: TGCGCCAGCAGTGAAACACGTAGCGGGAGTGGGCACAATGAGCAGTTCTTC.

Concerning this clone: One end of the junction does not line up with germline, which may come from a read error. The gene calls are TRBV7-2 and TRBJ2-1; the match to TRBD2 covers 12 bases. In germline, CDR1 is SGHTA, CDR2 FQGNSA. CDR3 length: 18 residues. The CDR3 nucleotides are TGTGCCAGCGGCTTATGGTCCCTAGCGGGAGGGCCTCGGAATGAGCAGTTCTTC. Translated, it gives CASGLWSLAGGPRNEQFF.

The CDR3 here is CASSLFAQGLNGDEKLFF. CDR3 in DNA: TGTGCCAGCAGCTTATTTGCCCAGGGCTTGAATGGGGATGAAAAACTGTTTTTT. The chain joins TRBV7-2 to TRBJ1-4; possible D gene TRBD1, 5 bases. CDR1 and CDR2 (germline): SGHTA, FQGNSA. This CDR3 comprises 18 residues. Trimming removed 2 bases from V and 6 bases from J, with 22 bases in between.

This clone was seen ten or more times. The chain has TRBV19 and TRBJ2-4; 9 bases are a match to TRBD1. The germline V gene encodes CDR1 LNHDA and CDR2 SQIVND (reference sequence). V was clipped by 7 bases and J by 6 bases; unmatched bases: 16. This CDR3 is 17 amino acids long. The CDR3 loop is CASTGQGTSGPLNIQYF. The CDR3 DNA follows: TGTGCCAGTACGGGACAGGGAACGAGCGGGCCCCTAAACATTCAGTACTTC.

The chain recombines TRBV5-1 with TRBJ2-3, with D uncertain. There are 16 residues in the CDR3. V shed 0 bases and J shed 0 bases, with 11 bases lying between them. Germline V lookup: CDR1 SGHRS, CDR2 YFSETQ. CDR3 protein: CASSLALQQSTDTQYF. DNA of the CDR3: TGCGCCAGCAGCTTGGCGCTACAGCAGAGCACAGATACGCAGTATTTT.

A single count supports this clone. It is likely a read error: a sequence one base away is far more abundant. Other DNA sequences in this sample translate to the same CDR3. This chain uses TRBV10-2 with TRBJ1-1, with D maybe TRBD1 (5 bases). CDR3 length: 13 amino acids. V was cut by 5 bases and J by 1 base, with 8 bases left in between. Germline CDR1 reads WSHSY; CDR2 reads SAAADI. The DNA of the CDR3 is TGCGCCAGCAGTCCTACAGGGAACACTGAAGCTTTCTTT. This codes for CASSPTGNTEAFF.